The rows below give T cell receptor beta chains drawn from one sample of a study of blood T cells in healthy people across ages. TCRdb used MiXCR to reprocess the 5' RACE reads, holding one entry per CDR3 protein. The table lists under 1,000,000 distinct CDR3 sequences, around 36% of them singletons. Specimen: blood. The receptors here all came from a man between 18 and 35 years old in good health. The CDR3 runs from the conserved cysteine through the conserved F or W. The order of the fields is clone size, V gene, D gene, J gene, CDR3 DNA, CDR3 protein. D genes are given only for firm matches. Size is omitted from some rows. Given values are once, few, many or a class for expanded clones.

.	TRBV13	.	TRBJ2-3	TGTGCCAGCAGCTTGCGACGGGGGTCCCGCACAGATACGCAGTATTTT	CASSLRRGSRTDTQYF
many	TRBV25-1	.	TRBJ2-7	TGTGCCAGCAGTGATTCGTCTCCTTCCTACGAGCAGTACTTC	CASSDSSPSYEQYF
.	TRBV10-3	.	TRBJ1-2	TGTGCCATCAGTGAGTCAACAGTCCCCCTCACCTTC	CAISESTVPLTF
.	TRBV7-9	TRBD2	TRBJ2-7	TGTGCCAGCAGCGCAGTCCGGACTAGCGGGGACAATGAGCAGTACTTC	CASSAVRTSGDNEQYF
.	TRBV10-3	.	TRBJ2-6	TGTGCCATCAGTGAGCGACAGACGCCTAACTCTGGGGCCAACGTCCTGACTTTC	CAISERQTPNSGANVLTF
.	TRBV20-1	TRBD2	TRBJ2-3	TGCAGTGCCTACTGGACTAGCGGGGTCACAGATACGCAGTATTTT	CSAYWTSGVTDTQYF
.	TRBV29-1	TRBD1	TRBJ2-2	TGCAGCGTTGGGGGGGACAGGGAGTTTATTGGGGAGCTGTTTTTT	CSVGGDREFIGELFF
.	TRBV27	.	TRBJ2-3	TGTGCCAGCAGTTTAGTTCAACGATCAGATACGCAGTATTTT	CASSLVQRSDTQYF
.	TRBV10-3	.	TRBJ1-1	TGTGCCACCAAAGAGGGTTCGTACACTGAAGCTTTCTTT	CATKEGSYTEAFF
few	TRBV7-9	TRBD2	TRBJ2-5	TGTGCCAGCAGCTTAGACGGGGGGGGGCAGCAAGAGACCCAGTACTTC	CASSLDGGGQQETQYF
.	TRBV9	TRBD1	TRBJ2-1	TGTGCCAGCAGCGTATCGTCCGAGACAGGGTTGTTCTTC	CASSVSSETGLFF
.	TRBV7-2	.	TRBJ2-3	TGTGCCAGCAGCCCCCTTTTGGGGGGGGGCTCAGATACGCAGTATTTT	CASSPLLGGGSDTQYF
once	TRBV15	.	TRBJ2-5	TGTGCCACCAGCAGAGCGGGGCGGGGGCATTACAATGAGCAGTACTTC	CATSRAGRGHYNEQYF
few	TRBV20-1	.	TRBJ1-6	TGCAGTGCTAGAGATCTCAGGGTTTCACCCCTCCACTTT	CSARDLRVSPLHF
many	TRBV29-1	.	TRBJ2-7	TGCAGCGCCCTGTCGGCGGTTGCGGGGAAAACCTACGAGCAGTACTTC	CSALSAVAGKTYEQYF
.	TRBV7-2	.	TRBJ2-7	TGTGCCAGCGAGGAGCGCAATGAGCAGTACTTC	CASEERNEQYF
.	TRBV27	.	TRBJ2-7	TGTGCCAGCAGTGTAGACTCCACCAACTCCTACAATGAGCAGTACTTC	CASSVDSTNSYNEQYF
.	TRBV10-3	TRBD1	TRBJ2-1	TGTGCCATCAGTGGTCCGACAGGGTCAGGGGACAATGAGCAGTTCTTC	CAISGPTGSGDNEQFF
.	TRBV5-1	TRBD2	TRBJ2-1	TGCGCCAGCAGCCCGTCACTAGCGGGGGCCTCCTCCCCATCCTACAATGAGCAGTTCTTC	CASSPSLAGASSPSYNEQFF
.	TRBV5-1	.	TRBJ2-1	TGCGCCAGCAGCTTGCGGGACCCAAGCGGGGAGCAGTTCTTC	CASSLRDPSGEQFF
.	TRBV3-1	.	TRBJ1-2	TGTGCCAGCAGCCCGGACATCGGACGGAACTATGGCTACACCTTC	CASSPDIGRNYGYTF
.	TRBV7-2	TRBD1	TRBJ2-1	TGTGCCAGCAGCACCCAGACAGGGACCAACAATGAGCAGTTCTTC	CASSTQTGTNNEQFF
.	TRBV6-2/TRBV6-3	TRBD2	TRBJ2-7	TGTGCCAGCAGTTACTCAAGACTAGCGGGTATCATCTCCTACGAGCAGTACTTC	CASSYSRLAGIISYEQYF
many	TRBV4-3	TRBD1	TRBJ2-6	TGCGCCAGCAGCCAACTAAGGACAGGAGCCTCTGGGGCCAACGTCCTGACTTTC	CASSQLRTGASGANVLTF
.	TRBV2	.	TRBJ1-5	TGTGCCAGCAAGTCGCGAATTAATAGCAATCAGCCCCAGCATTTT	CASKSRINSNQPQHF
.	TRBV20-1	TRBD1	TRBJ2-5	TGCAGTGCTAGTGGGACAGGGGGTCGTGGGCAGTACTTC	CSASGTGGRGQYF
many	TRBV7-2	.	TRBJ2-1	TGTGCCAGCAGCTTAGGACTAGTCGGTGAGCAGTTCTTC	CASSLGLVGEQFF
.	TRBV14	.	TRBJ2-1	TGTGCCAGCAGCCAACGCGCTTCGGGGGTAAAGTTCTTC	CASSQRASGVKFF
.	TRBV7-9	.	TRBJ1-2	TGTGCCAGCAGCTTAAGCAATAACAATAAGGGCGGCTACACCTTC	CASSLSNNNKGGYTF
few	TRBV14	.	TRBJ2-4	TGTGCCAGCAGCCAAGCCTATCGGGACACGGAAGCCAAAAACATTCAGTACTTC	CASSQAYRDTEAKNIQYF
.	TRBV6-2/TRBV6-3	.	TRBJ2-3	TGTGCCAGTAAAGGAGGGGGCTGGGATACGCAGTATTTT	CASKGGGWDTQYF
few	TRBV13	.	TRBJ2-4	TGTGCCAGCAGCTACGCGGGGATAGCCAAAAACATTCAGTACTTC	CASSYAGIAKNIQYF
.	TRBV15	TRBD1	TRBJ2-5	TGTGCCACCAGCAGCCGGACAGGGAGGCAGGAGACCCAGTACTTC	CATSSRTGRQETQYF
many	TRBV12-3/TRBV12-4	.	TRBJ1-2	TGTGCCAGCAGCCGCGGGAACTATGGCTACACCTTC	CASSRGNYGYTF
.	TRBV7-9	TRBD2	TRBJ2-1	TGTGCCAGCAGCCCCTCCTCCCTTGGACTAGCGGGGGGCCGGAATGAGCAGTTCTTC	CASSPSSLGLAGGRNEQFF
.	TRBV7-2	TRBD1	TRBJ2-3	TGTGCCAGCAGACATTTCGACAGGGTTGCAGATACGCAGTATTTT	CASRHFDRVADTQYF
many	TRBV4-3	TRBD1	TRBJ2-3	TGCGCCAGCAGCCAAGATTGGGACAGGGGGACAGATACGCAGTATTTT	CASSQDWDRGTDTQYF
few	TRBV7-2	.	TRBJ2-1	TGTGCCAGCAGCTTCGTGGGTTACAATGAGCAGTTCTTC	CASSFVGYNEQFF
.	TRBV12-3/TRBV12-4	.	TRBJ2-1	TGTGCCAGCAGTGTAGTAGCTTACAATGAGCAGTTCTTC	CASSVVAYNEQFF
.	TRBV28	TRBD1	TRBJ1-1	TGTGCCAGCATCCTCAGGGGGACCCCTGAAGCTTTCTTT	CASILRGTPEAFF
.	TRBV11-3	.	TRBJ2-3	TGTGCCAGCAGCCCCGGACGGTCTAGCACAGATACGCAGTATTTT	CASSPGRSSTDTQYF
few	TRBV5-1	.	TRBJ1-1	TGCGCCAGCAGCTGGGGACGGAGGAACACTGAAGCTTTCTTT	CASSWGRRNTEAFF
.	TRBV12-3/TRBV12-4	.	TRBJ1-2	TGTGCCAGCAGTCCCCGTAAGGGCCAGGGGCAGGGCTACACCTTC	CASSPRKGQGQGYTF